This is a list of T cell receptor beta chains from one sample in a study of T cell repertoires in cytomegalovirus infection. TCRdb re-called the reads through MiXCR, storing one row per CDR3 protein. This sample has approximately 500,000 distinct CDR3 sequences; 26% occur once, and the top ten carry about 13%. The sample taken for sequencing was PBMCs. The receptors originated from a human donor in good health (CMV status not recorded). Some clones in this sample may be carry-over from other donors' samples. The CDR3 runs from the conserved cysteine through the conserved F or W. A D gene is named only where the DNA matches it firmly. Some rows have no size entry. The others give once, few or many, or a class for an expanded clone.

j_gene	abundance	d_gene	v_gene	CDR3nt	CDR3aa
TRBJ2-1	few	NA	TRBV19	TGTGCCAGTAGTCCCCACTCCCGACTAGTCAATGAGCAGTTCTTC	CASSPHSRLVNEQFF
TRBJ2-1	few	NA	TRBV19	TGTGCCAGTAGTATCAACTGGCAGGACAATGAGCAGTTCTTC	CASSINWQDNEQFF
TRBJ2-1	NA	TRBD2	TRBV6-6	TGTGCCAGCAGTTACGGGGTAGCGGGAGTGAATGAGCAGTTCTTC	CASSYGVAGVNEQFF
TRBJ2-3	NA	NA	TRBV14	TGTGCCAGCAGCCAAGATGAGCTAGGCTACACAGATACGCAGTATTTT	CASSQDELGYTDTQYF
TRBJ2-2	NA	TRBD1	TRBV2	TGTGCCAGCAGGACAGGGGCCGGGGAGCTGTTTTTT	CASRTGAGELFF
TRBJ1-3	few	NA	TRBV7-9	TGTGCCAGCAGCCGCGTGGCAGTCTCTGGAAACACCATATATTTT	CASSRVAVSGNTIYF
TRBJ1-2	NA	TRBD1	TRBV7-2	TGTGCCAGCAGCTTAGACGGTCAGGGGGCTAACTATGGCTACACCTTC	CASSLDGQGANYGYTF
TRBJ2-1	NA	NA	TRBV28	TGTGCCAGCAGTTTCGGGGGACGGGCCCAGTTCTTC	CASSFGGRAQFF
TRBJ2-5	many	TRBD2	TRBV7-8	TGTGCCAGCAGCTTAAGGCCTAGCGGGAGGGCCCTCGGTGAGACCCAGTACTTC	CASSLRPSGRALGETQYF
TRBJ1-2	NA	NA	TRBV19	TGTGCCAGTAGTATCAGGGAGCCTAACTATGGCTACACCTTC	CASSIREPNYGYTF
TRBJ2-5	few	TRBD1	TRBV11-1	TGTGCCAGCAGCACCCGGGACAGGCAAGAGACCCAGTACTTC	CASSTRDRQETQYF
TRBJ2-1	NA	NA	TRBV5-6	TGTGCCAGCAGCTTGGTCTCCCGGGTACTAGACAATGAGCAGTTCTTC	CASSLVSRVLDNEQFF
TRBJ2-1	NA	NA	TRBV25-1	TGTGCCAGCAGTGATCTGATAGCGGAGGGGAGATATAACGAGCAGTTCTTC	CASSDLIAEGRYNEQFF
TRBJ2-1	many	TRBD2	TRBV7-2	TGTGCCAGCAGCTTAGTGAGCGGGATGCCAGACAATGAGCAGTTCTTC	CASSLVSGMPDNEQFF
TRBJ2-5	many	NA	TRBV7-2	TGTGCCAGCAGCAAAAACAGGGCGGGGGAGACCCAGTACTTC	CASSKNRAGETQYF
TRBJ1-5	NA	TRBD1	TRBV12-3/TRBV12-4	TGTGCCAGCAGGACAGGGTTGAGTAATCAGCCCCAGCATTTT	CASRTGLSNQPQHF
TRBJ2-7	few	NA	TRBV28	TGTGCCACCCTTGAGGCGTCGTCCTACGAGCAGTACTTC	CATLEASSYEQYF
TRBJ2-1	few	NA	TRBV29-1	TGCAGCGTTGAAGATCACCCTGCGGATGAGCAGTTCTTC	CSVEDHPADEQFF
TRBJ1-1	NA	TRBD1	TRBV19	TGTGCCAGTAGTATACTGACAGGGGTGAGCACTGAAGCTTTCTTT	CASSILTGVSTEAFF
TRBJ2-1	NA	TRBD2	TRBV10-3	TGTGCCATCAGTGAGAGCGGGAGTACATACAATGAGCAGTTCTTC	CAISESGSTYNEQFF
TRBJ2-1	many	NA	TRBV7-2	TGTGCCAGCAGCCTCAACAGGGAAAATGAGCAGTTCTTC	CASSLNRENEQFF
TRBJ2-1	NA	TRBD1	TRBV11-2	TGTGCCAGCAGCCCGCTGACAGGGGGGAATGAGCAGTTCTTC	CASSPLTGGNEQFF